Presented here are 10 T cell receptor beta chains from one specimen sequenced in a study of lymphopenia after photon versus proton radiotherapy. Method: immunoSEQ multiplex PCR; TCRdb's copy keeps in-frame clones and lacks some. In the table there are roughly 23,000 clones, over 90% of which are singletons. The material sequenced was peripheral blood, taken from a patient treated with proton-based radiotherapy. Source of these receptors: a woman aged 70-85 years with pancreatic cancer. Some clones in this sample may be carry-over from other donors' samples.

The gene calls are TRBV28 and TRBJ2-3; D is perhaps TRBD1 or TRBD2 (6 bases each). Germline loops: CDR1 MDHEN, CDR2 SYDVKM. This CDR3 contains 13 residues. Trimming stripped 5 bases from V and 2 bases from J, with 8 bases between. CDR3 DNA: TGTGCCAGCAGTAGGGGGGACACAGATACGCAGTATTTT. This gives the protein CASSRGDTDTQYF.

CDR3 region: CASSLRISGTRGGANYGYTF. The CDR3 coding sequence is TGCGCCAGCAGCTTAAGAATTTCCGGGACACGCGGAGGAGCTAACTATGGCTACACCTTC. The chain carries TRBV5-1 and TRBJ1-2, with TRBD1 as a possible D gene (6 bases). Germline V gene data show CDR1 as SGHRS and CDR2 as YFSETQ. V was trimmed by 2 bases and J by 0 bases, leaving 26 bases between them. This CDR3 is built from 20 residues.

The V call is TRBV6-6, the J call TRBJ1-5, with D unclear. In germline, CDR1 is MNHNY, CDR2 SVGAGI (reference sequence). Trimming took 2 bases from V and 4 from J, leaving 6 bases between them. The CDR3 consists of 13 residues. The DNA for the CDR3 is TGTGCCAGCAGTTACACCGAGAATCAGCCCCAGCATTTT. Translated: CASSYTENQPQHF.

The sample holds a few counts of this clone. The gene calls are TRBV28 and TRBJ1-4, with D possibly being TRBD1 (6 bases). The CDR3 consists of 12 residues. CDR1 MDHEN and CDR2 SYDVKM come from the germline V gene. V lost 7 bases and J lost 10, with 13 bases in between. Here the CDR3 DNA reads TGTGCCAGCACCGGACAGCGGGGAAAACTGTTTTTT. Amino acids: CASTGQRGKLFF.

V gene TRBV27 combines with J gene TRBJ2-6; D tentatively reads TRBD1 or TRBD2 (5 bases each). Germline V gene data show CDR1 as MNHEY and CDR2 as SMNVEV (reference sequence). V was clipped by 7 bases and J by 2 bases, with 12 bases between them. The CDR3 loop spans 15 amino acids. The CDR3 DNA follows: TGTGCCAGCAAAGGCCGGGGCCCTGGGGCCAACGTCCTGACTTTC. Protein: CASKGRGPGANVLTF.

This rearrangement joins TRBV11-2 to TRBJ1-6; no definite D call. CDR3 size: 12 residues. V was trimmed by 4 bases and J by 6 bases, leaving 4 bases between them. The V gene's germline CDR1 is SGHAT and CDR2 FQNNGV. CDR3 region: CASSSSNSPLHF. The CDR3 region has the DNA TGTGCCAGCAGCTCATCTAATTCACCCCTCCACTTT.

The V call is TRBV7-8, the J call TRBJ1-2; 9 nucleotides match TRBD1. CDR3 length: 13 amino acids. The V segment lost 5 bases and the J segment 6 bases; nucleotides outside the gene matches: 4. Germline V gene sequence: CDR1 SGHVS, CDR2 FQNEAQ. CDR3 nucleotides: TGTGCCAGCAGCCCCGGGACAGGGCATGGCTACACCTTC. This codes for CASSPGTGHGYTF.

The chain has TRBV7-9 and TRBJ2-7; the D call may be TRBD1 or TRBD2 (6 bases each). There are 13 residues in the CDR3. The V gene's germline CDR1 is SEHNR and CDR2 FQNEAQ (reference sequence). The V end lost 2 bases, the J end lost 5 bases, and 10 bases lay between the germline ends. The CDR3 nucleotides read TGTGCCAGCAGCTTACAGGGGAGGCACGAGCAGTACTTC. Its translation is CASSLQGRHEQYF.

This chain uses TRBV7-2 with TRBJ2-5, with TRBD1 matching over 9 bases. Germline CDR1 is SGHTA and CDR2 is FQGNSA. This CDR3 comprises 14 residues. J was trimmed by 4 bases and V by 5 bases; bases with no gene match: 5. In DNA, the CDR3 is TGTGCCAGCAGCCTCTCGACAGGGGGAGAGACCCAGTACTTC. Translation: CASSLSTGGETQYF.

The CDR3 region is CASSASSIYNEQFF. The CDR3 nucleotides are TGTGCCAGCAGTGCGTCGTCTATCTACAATGAGCAGTTCTTC. The chain links TRBV6-1 to TRBJ2-1; D remains unclear. The germline gives CDR1 MNHNS, CDR2 SASEGT. V was shortened by 4 bases and J by 3 bases, with 10 bases between the two germline ends. The CDR3 is made up of 14 amino acids.